This TCR beta chain is from a study of vaccination effects on CD4 cells after COVID-19. Some clones are missing from TCRdb's copy, which holds only in-frame ones; the method was immunoSEQ multiplex PCR. The sample has tens of thousands of clones, approximately 72% seen once; the top ten hold less than 5%. Germline V lookup: CDR1 MGHRA, CDR2 YSYEKL. Deletions cut 0 bases from V and 4 bases from J, with 12 bases between. CDR3 length: 15 amino acids. Expansion of antigen-specific CD4+ T cells with viral peptide pools was carried out by the ViraFEST assay before sequencing. Subsequent to 10 days of culture, CD4+ T cells were isolated. Negative nucleocapsid antibody tests before and after vaccination confirmed no previous SARS-CoV-2 infection. With respect to this clone: Its antigen is still unknown.

The sequenced sample was CD4+ T cells from PBMCs cultured with HCoV-OC43 spike peptides, obtained before COVID-19 vaccination. The subset is: HCoV-OC43 spike overlapping peptide pool stimulation. The source is a human donor who received a COVID-19 vaccine. The chain carries TRBV4-1 and TRBJ1-2; D remains unclear. CDR3 in DNA: TGCGCCAGCAGCCAAGAGGCGGGGTTGGCCTATGGCTACACCTTC. Its translation is CASSQEAGLAYGYTF.